This T cell receptor beta chain comes out of a study of OX40 agonist ivuxolimab in advanced cancers. Sequenced by immunoSEQ multiplex PCR; TCRdb stores in-frame clones only, minus some. The sample consists of 40,000 to 60,000 clones, around 90% of them appearing once. Here the sequenced sample was CD4+ or CD8+ T cells sorted from blood, taken in a trial of the OX40 agonist ivuxolimab. The receptor's source is an adult with an advanced solid tumor such as melanoma, head and neck, liver or kidney cancer.

DNA of the CDR3: TGTGCCAGCAGTGAATTGGGCAGGGATGGAGCTTTCTTT. Protein sequence: CASSELGRDGAFF. The chain is built from TRBV6-1 and TRBJ1-1; D may be TRBD1 (5 bases). V was pared by 2 bases and J by 10 bases, with 14 bases between. Per germline, CDR1 MNHNS and CDR2 SASEGT. This CDR3 is 13 amino acids long.